The entry below gives a single T cell receptor (beta chain) sequence along with its context. Its antigen is undetermined. Per the germline V gene, CDR1 is MNHEY and CDR2 is SVGAGI. V lost 8 bases and J 3 bases, leaving 16 bases between the germline ends. This CDR3 has 14 residues. This sample was included in a study of T cell responses to AZD1222 COVID-19 vaccine. General study points: Baseline antibody screening turned up just six or seven seropositive AZD1222 recipients.

Only in-frame clones appear in the TCRdb table, and some are missing; sequencing was by immunoSEQ multiplex PCR. The table lists over 120,000 clones, over 75% of them singletons, with roughly 5.2% in the top ten. This rearrangement joins TRBV6-5 to TRBJ1-1, with TRBD1 as a possible D gene (5 bases). The specimen was peripheral blood, collected 28 days after the second dose of the MenACWY control vaccine. This TCR derives from an adult who received the MenACWY meningococcal vaccine as a control. The CDR3 DNA sequence: TGTGCCAGCCGATATGGGACCTCAGACACTGAAGCTTTCTTT. Protein: CASRYGTSDTEAFF.